This TCR beta chain emerged from a study of cytomegalovirus exposure and HLA in healthy donors. CDR1 and CDR2 from the germline V gene are ENHRY and SYGVKD. CDR3 length: 15 amino acids. V was clipped by 3 bases and J by 2 bases, with 10 bases between them. PCR amplification relied on 60 Vbeta primers (plus 13 Jbeta primers). The protocol was immunoSEQ multiplex PCR, while the TCRdb copy is restricted to in-frame clones and leaves out a portion. This sample has about 160,000 clones, with around 80% found just once. Study observations and caveats: The classifier reportedly diagnosed cytomegalovirus status with high sensitivity and specificity.

As for this clone: Its antigen is not known.

The V and J genes are TRBV10-3 and TRBJ2-2; D is unresolved. The clonotype comes from a man aged 35 to 55 in good health and CMV-seropositive. The source material was PBMCs. CDR3: CAISEFRVNTGELFF. In nucleotides, the CDR3 is TGTGCCATCAGTGAATTCCGGGTCAACACCGGGGAGCTGTTTTTT.